Shown below are 25 T cell receptor beta chains from a single sample sequenced in a study of OX40 agonist ivuxolimab in advanced cancers. Clones were sequenced by immunoSEQ multiplex PCR, and TCRdb holds only the in-frame ones, with some missing. Of roughly 86,000 clones in the sample, 90% to 95% were seen once. The sequenced sample was CD4+ or CD8+ T cells sorted from blood, obtained in a trial of the OX40 agonist ivuxolimab. The source is an adult with an advanced solid tumor such as melanoma, head and neck, liver or kidney cancer.

The rearrangement uses TRBV7-2 and TRBJ2-5, with D tentatively TRBD1 (5 bases). The CDR3 contains 15 residues. The germline V and J ends were trimmed by 5 bases and 1 base, with 14 bases remaining between them. Germline V gives CDR1 SGHTA, CDR2 FQGNSA. In DNA form, the CDR3 reads TGTGCCAGCAGCCCATCGCGACAGAGCCAAGAGACCCAGTACTTC. Its protein is CASSPSRQSQETQYF.

V and J are TRBV7-8 and TRBJ2-7; 7 bases fit TRBD2. The germline gives CDR1 SGHVS, CDR2 FQNEAQ. This CDR3 has 14 amino acids. J gave up 4 bases and V 3 bases, and 6 bases lay outside the gene matches. Here the CDR3 DNA reads TGTGCCAGCAGCTTCCGACTAGCAGCTTACGAGCAGTACTTC. Protein sequence: CASSFRLAAYEQYF.

The rearrangement uses TRBV28 and TRBJ2-1, with 7 bases identical to TRBD1. V was pared by 2 bases and J by 9 bases, with 7 bases of the junction left unmatched. Germline V gives CDR1 MDHEN, CDR2 SYDVKM. The CDR3 sequence is 14 residues long. The CDR3 loop reads CASSLGDRVIEQFF. The CDR3 bases are TGTGCCAGCAGTTTAGGAGACAGGGTTATTGAGCAGTTCTTC.

The gene calls are TRBV5-1 and TRBJ1-1, with 7 bases matching TRBD1. V gave up 0 bases and J gave up 0 bases; unmatched junction bases: 8. This CDR3 spans 17 amino acids. CDR1 and CDR2 from the germline V gene are SGHRS and YFSETQ. Written as DNA, the CDR3 is TGCGCCAGCAGCTTGGCCTCGACAGGGAGGGTGAACACTGAAGCTTTCTTT. Translated: CASSLASTGRVNTEAFF.

This sequence joins TRBV6-1 and TRBJ2-3; 9 positions agree with TRBD1. CDR1 and CDR2 from the germline V gene are MNHNS and SASEGT. J lost 2 bases, V lost 6 bases, and 6 bases had no gene match. CDR3 length: 15 amino acids. CDR3 region: CASSLQGAHTDTQYF. Here the CDR3 DNA reads TGTGCCAGCAGCCTACAGGGGGCACACACAGATACGCAGTATTTT.

This clone was counted only a few times. The V gene is TRBV5-5, the J gene TRBJ2-4; 7 bases match TRBD1. With V trimmed by 3 bases and J by 4 bases, 4 bases remained unmatched. Per the germline V gene, CDR1 is SGHKS and CDR2 is YYEKEE (reference sequence). This CDR3 is built from 14 residues. In DNA form, the CDR3 reads TGTGCCAGCAGCTGGGGACAGTCTAAAAACATTCAGTACTTC. It specifies CASSWGQSKNIQYF.

The chain employs TRBV7-2 and TRBJ1-5; D not certain. The CDR3 totals 16 residues. The V gene's germline CDR1 is SGHTA and CDR2 FQGNSA. The V gene lost 0 bases and the J gene lost 2 bases, with 11 bases spanning the gap. Written as DNA, the CDR3 is TGTGCCAGCAGCTTAGCTTCTCCCCAGGGCAATCAGCCCCAGCATTTT. Amino acids: CASSLASPQGNQPQHF.

The CDR3 DNA reads as TGTGCCAGCAGTGAATGTGGGTCTTGCGGCTACACCTTC. It specifies CASSECGSCGYTF. The V call is TRBV25-1, the J call TRBJ1-2, with unresolved D. CDR1 is MGHDK and CDR2 is SYGVNS in the germline V gene. The ends were cut back, 1 base at V and 8 bases at J, with 11 bases in the middle. This CDR3 region has 13 residues.

This clone appeared a few times. The chain is built from TRBV7-8 and TRBJ1-5; no definite D call. Germline V gene sequence: CDR1 SGHVS, CDR2 FQNEAQ. This CDR3 comprises 15 residues. The V and J ends lost 4 bases and 7 bases respectively, with 17 bases between them. This CDR3 reads CASSSIGSITQPQHF. The CDR3 DNA follows: TGTGCCAGCAGCTCTATCGGGTCGATTACCCAGCCCCAGCATTTT.

This chain links TRBV11-3 with TRBJ1-1; D is uncertain. CDR1 is SGHNT and CDR2 is YENEEA in the germline V gene. The CDR3 consists of 15 residues. V was trimmed by 5 bases and J by 6 bases, leaving 19 bases between them. The CDR3 nucleotides read TGTGCCAGCAGCCCTCAGGACGGATCCGGGGCTGAAGCTTTCTTT. It yields the protein CASSPQDGSGAEAFF.

The genes are TRBV10-3 and TRBJ2-2; 7 nucleotides match TRBD2. Germline V gene sequence: CDR1 ENHRY, CDR2 SYGVKD. After removal of 6 bases from V and 1 base from J, the junction contained 5 bases not matched to a gene. The CDR3 runs 15 residues. The CDR3 loop reads CAIREGRENTGELFF. The DNA of the CDR3 is TGTGCCATCAGGGAGGGGAGGGAGAACACCGGGGAGCTGTTTTTT.

The chain uses TRBV30 and TRBJ1-6; 12 bases fit TRBD1. V was clipped by 3 bases and J by 9 bases; unmatched bases: 3. The germline V gene encodes CDR1 GTSNPN and CDR2 SVGIG (reference sequence). The length of the CDR3 is 14 residues. The DNA of the CDR3 is TGTGCCTGGAGGGGACAGGGGGCGAGTTCACCCCTCCACTTT. Protein product: CAWRGQGASSPLHF.

The V and J genes are TRBV28 and TRBJ2-7; maybe TRBD2 (6 bases). The CDR3 length is 15 residues. The V end lost 6 bases, the J end lost 2 bases, and 17 bases lay between the germline ends. Germline CDR1 reads MDHEN; CDR2 reads SYDVKM. The CDR3 region is CASRPGGATPYEQYF. As DNA, the CDR3 is TGTGCCAGCAGGCCCGGCGGGGCGACGCCCTACGAGCAGTACTTC.

The CDR3: CASSSHRGRFEAFF. CDR3 coding DNA: TGTGCCAGCAGCTCCCACAGGGGGCGTTTTGAAGCTTTCTTT. The chain joins TRBV11-2 to TRBJ1-1; 9 positions agree with TRBD1. The V gene end was trimmed by 4 bases and the J gene end by 7 bases; junction bases not matched to a gene: 7. Germline CDR1 SGHAT, CDR2 FQNNGV. CDR3 length: 14 residues.

This rearrangement joins TRBV6-1 to TRBJ2-5; D uncertain. The length of the CDR3 is 14 residues. Germline loops: CDR1 MNHNS, CDR2 SASEGT. V was cut by 6 bases and J by 5 bases, with 16 bases left in between. CDR3 nucleotides: TGTGCCAGCAGGCCTGCCCTGATGTTGGAGACCCAGTACTTC. The encoded protein is CASRPALMLETQYF.

The CDR3 loop is CASSRNGGSGEQYF. Here the CDR3 DNA reads TGCGCCAGCAGCAGAAACGGGGGGAGCGGCGAGCAGTACTTC. The chain joins TRBV5-1 to TRBJ2-7, with 7 bases that match TRBD2. V shed 4 bases and J 6 bases; nucleotides not matched to a gene: 10. This CDR3 has 14 residues. The germline CDR1 and CDR2 sequences are SGHRS and YFSETQ.

The chain links TRBV7-9 to TRBJ1-1; D unresolved. The length of the CDR3 is 14 residues. The germline CDR1 and CDR2 sequences are SEHNR and FQNEAQ (reference sequence). The V and J ends lost 1 base and 1 base respectively, with 7 bases between them. This CDR3 is CASSLGQPNTEAFF. For the CDR3, the DNA is TGTGCCAGCAGCTTAGGGCAGCCGAACACTGAAGCTTTCTTT.

The sample holds one count of this clone. V usage is TRBV6-5 and J usage is TRBJ2-1; a weak D match, TRBD2 (6 bases). The CDR3 loop spans 14 amino acids. Germline CDR1 MNHEY, CDR2 SVGAGI. V was pared by 2 bases and J by 10 bases, with 15 bases between. CDR3 sequence (DNA): TGTGCCAGCAGTTACGATCGGGGGACCGTGGAGCAGTTCTTC. It specifies CASSYDRGTVEQFF.

As for this clone: Mismatch with germline at one junction end may stem from a read error. The chain is built from TRBV7-7 and TRBJ2-1, with 9 bases identical to TRBD2. The CDR3 loop spans 15 amino acids. Germline-derived CDR1 and CDR2 are SSHAT and FNYEAQ (reference sequence). Here the CDR3 DNA reads TGTGCTAGCAGCTTAGGGATTAGCGGGAGTGAAGAGCAGTTCTTC. Its protein is CASSLGISGSEEQFF.

This sequence joins TRBV10-3 and TRBJ2-1; D is perhaps TRBD1 (5 bases). The germline V gene encodes CDR1 ENHRY and CDR2 SYGVKD. This CDR3 spans 15 amino acids. Trimming removed 3 bases from V and 5 bases from J, with 14 bases in between. The CDR3 DNA sequence: TGTGCCATCAGTGAACCTCAGGGTGGAAACAATGAGCAGTTCTTC. Amino acid sequence: CAISEPQGGNNEQFF.

J is TRBJ1-2 and V is TRBV7-9; D ambiguous. V was trimmed by 5 bases and J by 5 bases, leaving 15 bases between them. The CDR3 length is 14 residues. The germline V gene has CDR1 SEHNR and CDR2 FQNEAQ (reference sequence). This CDR3 is CASSPGDGEYGYTF. In DNA, the CDR3 is TGTGCCAGCAGCCCGGGCGATGGGGAGTATGGCTACACCTTC.

The chain recombines TRBV2 with TRBJ1-4, with a possible D match to TRBD1 (5 bases). The CDR3 is made up of 13 amino acids. Germline V gives CDR1 SNHLY, CDR2 FYNNEI. Trimming removed 6 bases from V and 5 bases from J, with 10 bases in between. The CDR3 DNA is TGTGCCAGCAGGGGGACGTCGAATGAAAAACTGTTTTTT. Translating it yields CASRGTSNEKLFF.

The chain recombines TRBV19 with TRBJ1-2, with D perhaps TRBD1 (6 bases). V was pared by 7 bases and J by 3 bases, with 12 bases between. Germline CDR1 and CDR2: LNHDA and SQIVND (reference sequence). The CDR3 has 13 amino acids. This CDR3 is CASKWGHDYGYTF. In DNA form, the CDR3 reads TGTGCCAGTAAATGGGGGCATGACTATGGCTACACCTTC.

The chain recombines TRBV14 with TRBJ1-3; D unclear. The CDR3 runs 14 residues. Germline CDR1 reads SGHDN; CDR2 reads FVKESK. V was clipped by 6 bases and J by 0 bases, with 9 bases between them. In nucleotides, the CDR3 is TGTGCCAGCAGGAGGACCGGCTCTGGAAACACCATATATTTT. Protein: CASRRTGSGNTIYF.

The gene calls are TRBV6-1 and TRBJ2-7; D call uncertain. Germline lookup yields CDR1 MNHNS and CDR2 SASEGT. V lost 6 bases, J lost 6 bases, and 21 bases lay in between. The CDR3 is 15 residues long. The CDR3 DNA sequence: TGTGCCAGCAGGGGCCACCTAGGCATTCCTGGCGAGCAGTACTTC. It encodes CASRGHLGIPGEQYF.